Detailed here is one TCR beta chain. The data were taken from a study of blood T cell repertoires in COVID-19. Study background: The study drew acute and convalescent COVID-19 samples from the United States, Italy and Spain. PBMCs, B-cell-depleted T cells, or T cells provided the cDNA or gDNA that made up the material.

The authors' processing: The authors estimated nucleated cell counts from reference gene primer amplification. The repertoire was sequenced with immunoSEQ multiplex PCR; TCRdb's copy has only in-frame clones and lacks some. The D gene and trimming were derived from the DNA, and the V and J assignments and clone size from that table. The sample gives roughly 80,000 clones, approximately 80% of which show up once; 12% is in the top ten. The CDR3 has 14 residues. Trimming removed 0 bases from V and 2 bases from J, with 9 bases in between. CDR1 is SGHRS, CDR2 YFSETQ, per germline. The rearrangement joins TRBV5-1 to TRBJ2-7; D gene ambiguous. The TCR comes from a human donor in a cohort sampled during active COVID-19. The sequencing input was peripheral blood. The CDR3 bases are TGCGCCAGCAGCTTGGATGCGGTCCCCTACGAGCAGTACTTC. It translates to CASSLDAVPYEQYF.